This T cell receptor beta chain was sequenced for a study of T cells after posttransplantation cyclophosphamide listed by TCRdb under 2016. For context, the study as a whole: Using TRB sequencing, the study followed how the T cell repertoire rebuilt after myeloablative bone marrow transplantation with posttransplantation cyclophosphamide given as GVHD prophylaxis. Samples from under 40 PTCy-treated patients and about 17 related bone marrow donors of those patients were subjected to antigen receptor sequencing. Blood from all 30 or so PTCy patients who had 1-year posttransplant specimens underwent TRB sequencing. In 3 patients, TRB sequencing was also performed on up to 3 more blood samples taken 2 to 5.2 years after transplant, and in several patients, pretransplant blood was also TRB-sequenced. Because TRA and TRB clonality correlated tightly in roughly nine samples, the subsequent TCR analyses were limited to TRB only. Public TRB sequences were checked against a database of over 3,500 sequences associated with responses to pathogens, tumor antigens, self-antigens and alloantigens.

This clone has just a few counts. Its binding antigen is unknown. A junction end diverges from the germline sequence, so it may reflect a read error. Other DNA sequences in the sample encode the same CDR3. Overall study results and their limits: Donor-recipient similarity was low at 1-2 months but rose over the first year, and later blood repertoires were often dominated by donor CD8+ memory clones. Across approximately 45 patients, TRB clonality was highly associated with recipient CMV seropositivity and CMV reactivation, and PTCy diversity was similar to diversity in CNI/methotrexate controls. The TRB repertoires of T cells infiltrating skin or GI tract showed only limited overlap with the TRB repertoires of T cells in blood.

Genomic DNA was used for TRB sequencing, which was performed with the immunoSEQ assay at survey resolution or with the hsTCRB kit. The source study handled its data this way. The immunoSEQ software handled the initial read processing, while the LymphoSeq R package was used for the repertoire analyses. Clonality was computed as 1 minus normalized Shannon entropy, and a Gini coefficient was also calculated for each TRB dataset. Phenotypes of unsorted samples were inferred by mapping TRB sequences from sorted subsets of the recipient or donor onto the same recipient's unsorted samples. Entries here come from immuneACCESS through TCRdb and include only in-frame sequences with V and J called. Some clones fail to appear in such tables; in the studies checked, an unresolved V gene covers under half of the shortfall, and the cause of the remainder is unknown. That table gives V, J and clone size, and the DNA gave D and trimming. This sample has fewer than 55,000 clones, none of them a singleton. The ten largest make up around 2.1% of the sample.

Reading the germline V gene gives CDR1 SGDLS and CDR2 YYNGEE. The CDR3 spans 14 residues, from the cysteine through the phenylalanine. Just CDR3 DNA is preserved here, 42 bases in frame from base 1. Peripheral blood samples were provided by related bone marrow donors on the day of marrow donation. Peripheral blood and bone marrow mononuclear cells were isolated by Ficoll-Hypaque density centrifugation and cryopreserved. This receptor was identified in a middle-aged man in good health, CMV-negative, and a related stem cell transplant donor. The sample comprised PBMCs. The rearrangement joined TRBV9 to TRBJ2-1, with TRBD2 tentatively as D gene (6 bases match). The CDR3 has the sequence CASSVATSNDEQFF. The sequenced DNA is TGCGCCAGCAGCGTAGCCACTAGCAACGATGAGCAGTTCTTC.